The clone carrying this T cell receptor beta chain has only a few counts. Antigen: not known. A single record per CDR3 protein comes from TCRdb applying MiXCR to the 5' RACE reads. The sample has 98,000 or so distinct CDR3 sequences, roughly 11% seen once. These data originate in a study of early T cells in non-severe SARS-CoV-2 infection. Germline CDR1 and CDR2: DFQATT and SNEGSKA (reference sequence). The V gene lost 5 bases and the J gene lost 0 bases, with 14 bases spanning the gap. This CDR3 region has 14 residues. Overall study results and limits: Database matching using VDJdb favored anti-spike CD8 responses, with private and CD4 specificities left missing.

The chain combines TRBV20-1 with TRBJ2-7; maybe TRBD1 (5 bases). This clonotype was obtained from an adult who was a healthcare worker with PCR-confirmed SARS-CoV-2 infection or an uninfected control (not recorded which). Sequenced sample: whole blood. This CDR3 is CSAPRWGTSYEQYF. CDR3 nucleotide sequence: TGCAGTGCTCCCCGCTGGGGCACCTCCTACGAGCAGTACTTC.